These T cell receptor beta chains were read from a single sample in a study of blood T cell repertoires in COVID-19. The protocol was immunoSEQ multiplex PCR, while the TCRdb copy is restricted to in-frame clones and leaves out a portion. The sample contains about 270,000 clones, around 88% of which appear only once. Sequencing was carried out using PBMCs or T cells enriched from blood (not recorded which). The receptors stem from a middle-aged woman with acute COVID-19. The CDR3 runs from the conserved cysteine through the conserved F or W. Fields, in order: V gene, D gene, clone size, J gene, CDR3 length, CDR3 DNA, CDR3 protein. D genes are given only for firm matches. Part of the rows lack a size; the others show once, few, many or a class for expanded clones.

TRBV27	TRBD2	.	TRBJ2-1	17	TGTGCCAGCAGGCGAAGCGGGAGAAGAGGTTCCTACAATGAGCAGTTCTTC	CASRRSGRRGSYNEQFF
TRBV15	TRBD1	.	TRBJ1-2	15	TGTGCCACCAGCAGAGATATACAGGGGAACTATGGCTACACCTTC	CATSRDIQGNYGYTF
TRBV19	.	.	TRBJ2-2	14	TGTGCCAGTAAGTTGGGGAGGAACACCGGGGAGCTGTTTTTT	CASKLGRNTGELFF
TRBV25-1	TRBD1	.	TRBJ2-7	16	TGTGCCAGCAGTACCGATCAGGGGGCGGGAATCTACGAGCAGTACTTC	CASSTDQGAGIYEQYF
TRBV18	.	.	TRBJ1-4	15	TGTGCCAGCTCACCACGGGAGTCACCTAATGAAAAACTGTTTTTT	CASSPRESPNEKLFF
TRBV19	.	.	TRBJ1-2	13	TGTGCCAGTAGTCCCCGGGACAATTATGGCTACACCTTC	CASSPRDNYGYTF
TRBV10-1	TRBD2	many	TRBJ2-1	15	TGCGCCAGCAGAAGACTAGCGGGAGAGAACGATGAGCAGTTCTTC	CASRRLAGENDEQFF
TRBV7-8	TRBD1	.	TRBJ1-2	16	TGTGCCAGCAGCTTAGTACCGGGACAGCCTAAGTTCGGCTACACCTTC	CASSLVPGQPKFGYTF
TRBV10-1	.	.	TRBJ2-1	14	TGCGCCAGCAGTGAACAGGACCGATACAATGAGCAGTTCTTC	CASSEQDRYNEQFF
TRBV29-1	TRBD2	.	TRBJ2-3	13	TGCAGCGTAGGCGGGACTAGCGGAGATACGCAGTATTTT	CSVGGTSGDTQYF
TRBV5-4	.	.	TRBJ1-2	15	TGTGCCAGCAGCTTGCAATTGGGGGCGGGCTATGGCTACACCTTC	CASSLQLGAGYGYTF
TRBV15	.	.	TRBJ2-7	16	TGTGCCACCAGCAATCCCGGGGAAAAAGGAGCCTACGAGCAGTACTTC	CATSNPGEKGAYEQYF
TRBV6-5	TRBD1	.	TRBJ1-5	11	TGTGCCAGCAGGGGACAGGTTCTCCAGCATTTT	CASRGQVLQHF
TRBV25-1	.	.	TRBJ2-3	16	TGTGCCAGCAGTGAAGGGACTTCGGCTAGCACAGATACGCAGTATTTT	CASSEGTSASTDTQYF
TRBV6-5	TRBD2	.	TRBJ2-3	16	TGTGCCAGCAGTTACTTCAGCGGGACCAGCACAGATACGCAGTATTTT	CASSYFSGTSTDTQYF
TRBV12-3/TRBV12-4	.	.	TRBJ1-5	12	TGTGCCAGCAGTTTATACAATCAGCCCCAGCATTTT	CASSLYNQPQHF
TRBV7-8	.	few	TRBJ1-3	14	TGTGCCAGCGGCAAACAGGGATCTGGAAACACCATATATTTT	CASGKQGSGNTIYF
TRBV7-8	.	.	TRBJ1-3	14	TGTGCCAGCAGCTTAGCAGGACAACCGAGAACCATATATTTT	CASSLAGQPRTIYF
TRBV9	TRBD1	.	TRBJ1-1	15	TGTGCCAGCAGCCGTCAAGGGACAGGGAACACTGAAGCTTTCTTT	CASSRQGTGNTEAFF
TRBV28	.	.	TRBJ1-2	15	TGTGCCAGCAGTTTGCTAACGCGCATCTACTATGGCTACACCTTC	CASSLLTRIYYGYTF
TRBV19	TRBD2	.	TRBJ2-1	15	TGTGCCAGTACCAAGCTAGCGGTCCTGTCGGATGAGCAGTTCTTC	CASTKLAVLSDEQFF
TRBV7-2	TRBD1	once	TRBJ1-2	14	TGTGCCAGCAGCATAACCTGGACAGGCTATGGCTACACCTTC	CASSITWTGYGYTF
TRBV14	.	.	TRBJ1-4	17	TGTGCCAGCAGCCACCACGGAGGAGGGATCTCTAATGAAAAACTGTTTTTT	CASSHHGGGISNEKLFF
TRBV24-1	TRBD2	.	TRBJ2-1	16	TGTGCCACCAGTGATCAATGGGGGACTAGCGACAATGAGCAGTTCTTC	CATSDQWGTSDNEQFF
TRBV20-1	.	.	TRBJ1-1	11	TGCAGTGCTAGCTACCCACCTGAAGCTTTCTTT	CSASYPPEAFF
TRBV7-9	.	.	TRBJ1-1	12	TGTGCCAGCAGCGTATCGCCCGTAGCAGCTTTCTTT	CASSVSPVAAFF
TRBV30	TRBD1	.	TRBJ1-3	15	TGTGCCTGGAGGAACAGGGGATTATCTGGAAACACCATATATTTT	CAWRNRGLSGNTIYF
TRBV18	.	.	TRBJ1-4	14	TGTGCCAGCTCACCACAGGGAAGGGGTGAAAAACTGTTTTTT	CASSPQGRGEKLFF
TRBV27	TRBD2	.	TRBJ2-1	14	TGTGCCAGCAGTCCTGGACTAGCGTTCAATGAGCAGTTCTTC	CASSPGLAFNEQFF
TRBV2	TRBD2	.	TRBJ2-3	14	TGTGCCAGCCGAGGACTAGCTGGTACAGATACGCAGTATTTT	CASRGLAGTDTQYF
TRBV6-5	TRBD1	.	TRBJ1-1	11	TGTGCCAGCAGTTCGACAGGGGAAGCTTTCTTT	CASSSTGEAFF
TRBV5-6	.	.	TRBJ1-6	14	TGTGCCAGCAGCCTGACAGGTCTAAATTCACCCCTCCACTTT	CASSLTGLNSPLHF
TRBV5-1	.	.	TRBJ2-1	15	TGCGCCAGCAGCTTAAGTCTCCCCTTCCGGAATGAGCAGTTCTTC	CASSLSLPFRNEQFF
TRBV19	TRBD1	.	TRBJ2-2	13	TGTGCCACCAGGACAGGGTTGACCGGGGAGCTGTTTTTT	CATRTGLTGELFF
TRBV6-5	.	once	TRBJ1-1	13	TGTGCCAGCAGTTCGGGGGGCGTGGGGTGGGCTTTCTTT	CASSSGGVGWAFF
TRBV5-4	TRBD1	.	TRBJ2-1	12	TGTGCCAGCAGCACACAGGGGAAAGAGCAGTTCTTC	CASSTQGKEQFF
TRBV4-3	.	.	TRBJ2-1	18	TGCGCCAGCAGCCAATTTGCGTTTGCGGGAACGGGAGCTCGTGAGCAGTTCTTC	CASSQFAFAGTGAREQFF
TRBV4-2	TRBD2	.	TRBJ2-1	16	TGTGCCAGCAGCCAAATGATGGCGGGAGTCTACAATGAGCAGTTCTTC	CASSQMMAGVYNEQFF
TRBV18	TRBD2	.	TRBJ2-2	15	TGTGCCAGCTCCCCTAGCGGGGCAAACACCGGGGAGCTGTTTTTT	CASSPSGANTGELFF
TRBV3-1/TRBV3-2	TRBD2	.	TRBJ2-4	18	TGTGCCAGCAGCCCGCCGCTAGCGGAGGGTATAGCCAAAAACATTCAGTACTTC	CASSPPLAEGIAKNIQYF
TRBV27	TRBD1	.	TRBJ2-3	13	TGTGCCAGCAAACAGGGGGCGTCTGATACGCAGTATTTT	CASKQGASDTQYF
TRBV30	.	.	TRBJ1-6	10	TGTGCCTGGAGCCAGGCAGGCCTCCACTTT	CAWSQAGLHF
TRBV6-2/TRBV6-3	TRBD1	once	TRBJ1-1	13	TGTGCCAGCAGTGGGGACAGTCGGACTGAAGCTTTCTTT	CASSGDSRTEAFF
TRBV19	.	.	TRBJ2-5	16	TGTGCCAGTAGTATAGATCTTCCAGGGTCGCGGGAGACCCAGTACTTC	CASSIDLPGSRETQYF
TRBV28	.	.	TRBJ2-5	15	TGTGCCAGCAGTTTGATATTTGGGGAGGAAGAGACCCAGTACTTC	CASSLIFGEEETQYF
TRBV18	.	.	TRBJ1-6	16	TGTGCCAGCTCACGGGCCCTACCGGAGGGTAATTCACCCCTCCACTTT	CASSRALPEGNSPLHF
TRBV5-1	TRBD2	.	TRBJ2-3	15	TGCGCCAGCAGCGGGTCGGCTAGCGGGCCGAATACGCAGTATTTT	CASSGSASGPNTQYF
TRBV15	TRBD2	.	TRBJ2-1	15	TGTGCCACCAGGGATAGCGGGGATTCCTACAATGAGCAGTTCTTC	CATRDSGDSYNEQFF